The text below deals with one TCR beta chain. This entry is derived from a study of sequential checkpoint blockade in melanoma. As for the study in general: TCRbeta immunosequencing was performed on DNA from 90 to 100 pretreatment melanoma tumor samples.

The germline gives CDR1 KGHSH, CDR2 LQKENI. The V and J ends lost 3 bases and 0 bases respectively, with 8 bases between them. This CDR3 is 15 amino acids long. As to treatment: randomized to nivolumab then ipilimumab (arm A) or the reverse (arm B). The method was immunoSEQ multiplex PCR; TCRdb's version includes in-frame clones alone and lacks a portion of them. Counted here are roughly 4,700 clones, about 35% occurring once; the ten biggest clones make up 10% to 15%. Sequenced material: tumor tissue (inferred from file names), taken from a patient given nivolumab and ipilimumab in sequence. The chain carries TRBV18 and TRBJ2-2; no definite D call. The receptor's source is a human donor with melanoma. CDR3 coding DNA: TGTGCCAGCTCACCCGGGCAGTCGAACACCGGGGAGCTGTTTTTT. The encoded protein is CASSPGQSNTGELFF.